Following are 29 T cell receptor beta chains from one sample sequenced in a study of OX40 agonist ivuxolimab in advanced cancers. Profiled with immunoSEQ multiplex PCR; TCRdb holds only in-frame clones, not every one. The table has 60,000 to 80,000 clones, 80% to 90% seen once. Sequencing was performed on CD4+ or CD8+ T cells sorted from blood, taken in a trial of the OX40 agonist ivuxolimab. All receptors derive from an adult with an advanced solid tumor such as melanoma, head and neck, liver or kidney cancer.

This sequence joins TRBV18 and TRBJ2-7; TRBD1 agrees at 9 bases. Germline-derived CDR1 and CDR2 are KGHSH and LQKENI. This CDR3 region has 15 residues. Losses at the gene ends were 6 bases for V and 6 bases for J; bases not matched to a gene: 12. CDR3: CASSPLRDRAREQYF. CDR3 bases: TGTGCCAGCTCTCCCCTTAGGGACAGGGCTCGCGAGCAGTACTTC.

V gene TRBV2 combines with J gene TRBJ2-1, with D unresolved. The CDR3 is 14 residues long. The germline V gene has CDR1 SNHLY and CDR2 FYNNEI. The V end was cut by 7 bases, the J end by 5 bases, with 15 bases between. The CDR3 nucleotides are TGTGCCAGCATAAGTGACATACATAACAATGAGCAGTTCTTC. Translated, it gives CASISDIHNNEQFF.

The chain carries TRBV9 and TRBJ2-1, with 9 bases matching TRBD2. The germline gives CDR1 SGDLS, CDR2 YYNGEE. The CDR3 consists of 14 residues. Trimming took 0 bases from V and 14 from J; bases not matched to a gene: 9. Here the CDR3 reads CASSVDAEASGEFF. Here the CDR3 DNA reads TGTGCCAGCAGCGTAGACGCCGAGGCTAGCGGGGAGTTCTTC.

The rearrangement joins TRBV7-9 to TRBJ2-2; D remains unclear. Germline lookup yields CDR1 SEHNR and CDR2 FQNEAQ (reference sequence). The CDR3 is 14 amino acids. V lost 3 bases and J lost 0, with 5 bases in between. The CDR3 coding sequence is TGTGCCAGCAGCTTGGACGCGAACACCGGGGAGCTGTTTTTT. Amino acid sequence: CASSLDANTGELFF.

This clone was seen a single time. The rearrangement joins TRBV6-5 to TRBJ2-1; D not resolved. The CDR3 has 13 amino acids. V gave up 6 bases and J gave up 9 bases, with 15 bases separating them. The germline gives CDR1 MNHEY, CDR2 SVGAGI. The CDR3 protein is CASSPHPHGEQFF. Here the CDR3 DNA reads TGTGCCAGCAGCCCCCACCCCCATGGTGAGCAGTTCTTC.

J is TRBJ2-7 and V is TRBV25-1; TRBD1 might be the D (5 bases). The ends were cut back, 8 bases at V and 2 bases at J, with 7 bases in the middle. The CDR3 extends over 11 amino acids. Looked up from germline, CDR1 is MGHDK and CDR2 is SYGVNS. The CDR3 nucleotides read TGTGCCAGCGCCAGGGCCTACGAGCAGTACTTC. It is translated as CASARAYEQYF.

The CDR3 loop is CASSPDRATEAFF. Written as DNA, the CDR3 is TGTGCCAGCTCGCCGGACAGGGCCACTGAAGCTTTCTTT. V gene TRBV18 combines with J gene TRBJ1-1; 8 bases fit TRBD1. Germline V gives CDR1 KGHSH, CDR2 LQKENI. Trimming removed 6 bases from V and 4 bases from J; junction bases left unmatched: 4. The CDR3 contains 13 residues.

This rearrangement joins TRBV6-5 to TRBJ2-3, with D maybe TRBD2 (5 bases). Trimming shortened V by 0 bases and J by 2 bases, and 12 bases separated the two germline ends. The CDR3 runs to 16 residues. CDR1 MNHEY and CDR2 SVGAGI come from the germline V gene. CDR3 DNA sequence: TGTGCCAGCAGTTACTCGACGAGCGGAAACACAGATACGCAGTATTTT. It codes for CASSYSTSGNTDTQYF.

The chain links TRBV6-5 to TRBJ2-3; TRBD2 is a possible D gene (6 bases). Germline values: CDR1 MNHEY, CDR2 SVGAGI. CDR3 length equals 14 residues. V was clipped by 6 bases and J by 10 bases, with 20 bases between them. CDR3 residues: CASRRTGGQEAQYF. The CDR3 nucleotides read TGTGCCAGCAGGAGGACCGGGGGTCAAGAAGCGCAGTATTTT.

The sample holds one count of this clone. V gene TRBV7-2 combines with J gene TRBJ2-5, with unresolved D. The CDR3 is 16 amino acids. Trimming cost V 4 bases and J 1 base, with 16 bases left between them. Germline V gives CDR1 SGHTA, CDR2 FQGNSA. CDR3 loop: CASSSTPSVSQETQYF. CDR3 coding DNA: TGTGCCAGCAGCTCTACCCCAAGCGTATCCCAAGAGACCCAGTACTTC. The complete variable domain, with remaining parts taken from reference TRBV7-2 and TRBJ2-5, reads GAGVSQSPSNKVTEKGKDVELRCDPISGHTALYWYRQSLGQGLEFLIYFQGNSAPDKSGLPSDRFSAERTGGSVSTLTIQRTQQEDSAVYLCASSSTPSVSQETQYFGPGTRLLVL.

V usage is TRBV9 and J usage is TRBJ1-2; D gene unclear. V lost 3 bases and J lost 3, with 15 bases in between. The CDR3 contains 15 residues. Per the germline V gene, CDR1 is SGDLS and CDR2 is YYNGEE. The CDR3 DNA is TGTGCCAGCAGCGAGGCCCCACAGACGGACTATGGCTACACCTTC. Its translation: CASSEAPQTDYGYTF. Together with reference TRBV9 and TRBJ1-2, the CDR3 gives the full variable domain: DSGVTQTPKHLITATGQRVTLRCSPRSGDLSVYWYQQSLDQGLQFLIQYYNGEERAKGNILERFSAQQFPDLHSELNLSSLELGDSALYFCASSEAPQTDYGYTFGSGTRLTVV.

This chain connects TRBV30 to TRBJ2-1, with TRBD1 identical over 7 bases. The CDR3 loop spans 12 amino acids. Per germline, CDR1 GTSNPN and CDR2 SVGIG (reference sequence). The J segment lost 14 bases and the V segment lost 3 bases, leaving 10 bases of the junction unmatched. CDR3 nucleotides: TGTGCCTGGAGGGGACAGACAACCCCAGAGTTCTTC. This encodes CAWRGQTTPEFF.

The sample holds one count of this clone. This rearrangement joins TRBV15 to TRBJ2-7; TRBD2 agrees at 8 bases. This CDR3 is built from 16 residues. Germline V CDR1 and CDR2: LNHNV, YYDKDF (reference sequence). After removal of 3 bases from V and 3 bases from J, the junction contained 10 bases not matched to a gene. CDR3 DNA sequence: TGTGCCACCAGCAGCCAACCGGGACTAGAATTCTACGAGCAGTACTTC. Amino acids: CATSSQPGLEFYEQYF. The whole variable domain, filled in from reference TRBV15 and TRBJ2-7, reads DAMVIQNPRYQVTQFGKPVTLSCSQTLNHNVMYWYQQKSSQAPKLLFHYYDKDFNNEADTPDNFQSRRPNTSFCFLDIRSPGLGDTAMYLCATSSQPGLEFYEQYFGPGTRLTVT.

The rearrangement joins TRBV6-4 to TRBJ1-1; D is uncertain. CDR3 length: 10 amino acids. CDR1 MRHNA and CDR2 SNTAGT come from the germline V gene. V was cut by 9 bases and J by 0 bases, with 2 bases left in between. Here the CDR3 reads CARLNTEAFF. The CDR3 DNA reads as TGTGCCAGACTGAACACTGAAGCTTTCTTT.

The CDR3 DNA follows: TGCAGCGTTGCAGCGACAGGGGAAAACTATGGCTACACCTTC. Protein: CSVAATGENYGYTF. V and J are TRBV29-1 and TRBJ1-2; 8 bases agree with TRBD1. This CDR3 has 14 amino acids. The V gene end was trimmed by 4 bases and the J gene end by 2 bases; junction bases not matched to a gene: 6. Germline V gene lookup returns CDR1 SQVTM and CDR2 ANQGSEA.

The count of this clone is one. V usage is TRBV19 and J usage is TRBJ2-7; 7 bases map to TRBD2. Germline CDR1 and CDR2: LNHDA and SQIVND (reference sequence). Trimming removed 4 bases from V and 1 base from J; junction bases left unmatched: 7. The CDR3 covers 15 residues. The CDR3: CASSSSSGASYEQYF. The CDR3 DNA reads TGTGCCAGTAGTAGCTCTAGCGGAGCTTCCTACGAGCAGTACTTC.

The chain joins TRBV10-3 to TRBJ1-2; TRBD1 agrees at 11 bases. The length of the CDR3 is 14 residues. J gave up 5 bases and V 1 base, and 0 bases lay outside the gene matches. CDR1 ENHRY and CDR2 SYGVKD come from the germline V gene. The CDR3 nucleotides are TGTGCCATCAGTGAGTGGGACAGGGGGTATGGCTACACCTTC. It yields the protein CAISEWDRGYGYTF.

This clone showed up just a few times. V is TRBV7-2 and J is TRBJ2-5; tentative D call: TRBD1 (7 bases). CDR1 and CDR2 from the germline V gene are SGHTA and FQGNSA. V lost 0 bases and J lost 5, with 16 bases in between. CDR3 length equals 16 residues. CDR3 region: CASSLASTAGGETQYF. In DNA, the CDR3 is TGTGCCAGCAGCTTAGCGTCTACGGCAGGGGGGGAGACCCAGTACTTC.

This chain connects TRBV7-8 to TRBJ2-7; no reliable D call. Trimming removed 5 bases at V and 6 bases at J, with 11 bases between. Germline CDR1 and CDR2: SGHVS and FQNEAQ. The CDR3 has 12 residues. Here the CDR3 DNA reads TGTGCCAGCAGCACGGGCTCGGGCGAGCAGTACTTC. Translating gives CASSTGSGEQYF.

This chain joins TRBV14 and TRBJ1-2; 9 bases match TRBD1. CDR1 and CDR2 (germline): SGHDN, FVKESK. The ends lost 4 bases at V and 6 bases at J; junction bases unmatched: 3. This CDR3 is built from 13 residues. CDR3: CASSRRTGDGYTF. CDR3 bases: TGTGCCAGCAGCCGTAGGACAGGGGATGGCTACACCTTC.

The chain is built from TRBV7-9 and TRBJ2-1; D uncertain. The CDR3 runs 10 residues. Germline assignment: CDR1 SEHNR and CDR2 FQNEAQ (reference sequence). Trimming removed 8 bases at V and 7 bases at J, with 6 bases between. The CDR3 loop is CASATNEQFF. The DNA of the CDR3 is TGTGCCAGCGCGACAAATGAGCAGTTCTTC. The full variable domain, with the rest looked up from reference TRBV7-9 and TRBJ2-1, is DTGVSQNPRHKITKRGQNVTFRCDPISEHNRLYWYRQTLGQGPEFLTYFQNEAQLEKSRLLSDRFSAERPKGSFSTLEIQRTEQGDSAMYLCASATNEQFFGPGTRLTVL.

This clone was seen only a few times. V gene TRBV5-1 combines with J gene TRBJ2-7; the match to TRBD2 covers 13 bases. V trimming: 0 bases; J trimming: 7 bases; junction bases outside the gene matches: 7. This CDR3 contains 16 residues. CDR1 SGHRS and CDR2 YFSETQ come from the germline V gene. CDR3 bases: TGCGCCAGCAGCTTGGCAACTAGCGGGAGGGCCGGGGAGCAGTACTTC. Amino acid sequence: CASSLATSGRAGEQYF.

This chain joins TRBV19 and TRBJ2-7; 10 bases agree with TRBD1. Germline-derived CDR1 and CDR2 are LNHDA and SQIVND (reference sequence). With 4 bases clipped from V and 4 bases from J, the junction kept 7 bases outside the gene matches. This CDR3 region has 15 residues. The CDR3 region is CASSTLGQGLYEQYF. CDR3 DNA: TGTGCCAGTAGTACCCTGGGACAGGGGCTATACGAGCAGTACTTC.

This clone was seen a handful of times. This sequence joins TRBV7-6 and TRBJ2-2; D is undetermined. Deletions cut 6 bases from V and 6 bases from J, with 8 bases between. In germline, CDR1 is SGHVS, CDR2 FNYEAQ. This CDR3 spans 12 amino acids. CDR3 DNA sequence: TGTGCCAGCAGACAGAGGTCCGGGGAGCTGTTTTTT. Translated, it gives CASRQRSGELFF.

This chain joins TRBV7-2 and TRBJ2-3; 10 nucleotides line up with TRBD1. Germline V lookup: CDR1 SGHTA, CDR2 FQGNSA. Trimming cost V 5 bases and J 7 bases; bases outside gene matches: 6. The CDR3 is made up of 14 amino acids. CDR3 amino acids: CASSIPGQGNTQYF. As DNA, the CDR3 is TGTGCCAGCAGCATCCCGGGACAGGGGAATACGCAGTATTTT.

CDR3: CASSLQRPWGPSYEQYF. Here the CDR3 DNA reads TGTGCCAGCAGTCTACAAAGACCCTGGGGGCCCTCCTACGAGCAGTACTTC. The rearrangement links TRBV7-8 to TRBJ2-7, with D tentatively TRBD1 (6 bases). Per germline, CDR1 SGHVS and CDR2 FQNEAQ. V lost 6 bases and J 0 bases, leaving 21 bases between the germline ends. The CDR3 runs to 17 residues.

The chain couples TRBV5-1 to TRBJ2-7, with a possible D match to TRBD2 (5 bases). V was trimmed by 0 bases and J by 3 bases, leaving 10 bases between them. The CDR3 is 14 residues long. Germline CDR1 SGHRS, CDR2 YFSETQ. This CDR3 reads CASSLDVGNYEQYF. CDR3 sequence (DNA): TGCGCCAGCAGCTTGGATGTCGGGAACTACGAGCAGTACTTC.

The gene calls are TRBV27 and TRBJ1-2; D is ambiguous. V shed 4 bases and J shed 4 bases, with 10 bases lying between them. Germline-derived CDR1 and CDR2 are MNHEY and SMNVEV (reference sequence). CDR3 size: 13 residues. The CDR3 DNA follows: TGTGCCAGCAGTTCAGGCAGCTTCTATGGCTACACCTTC. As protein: CASSSGSFYGYTF.

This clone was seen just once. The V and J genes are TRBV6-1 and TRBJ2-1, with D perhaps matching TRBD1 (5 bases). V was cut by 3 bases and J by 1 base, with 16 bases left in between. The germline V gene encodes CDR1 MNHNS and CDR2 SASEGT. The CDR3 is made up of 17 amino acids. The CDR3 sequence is CASSEEIGAYSYNEQFF. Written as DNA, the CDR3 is TGTGCCAGCAGTGAGGAGATAGGGGCCTATTCCTACAATGAGCAGTTCTTC.